This T cell receptor (beta chain) was retrieved from a study of cytomegalovirus exposure and HLA in healthy donors. Study outcomes and limitations: The classifier reportedly diagnosed cytomegalovirus status with high sensitivity and specificity. Most TCR sequences were seen very rarely across donors, but some public TCRs occurred in many. Cytomegalovirus-associated status was assigned to about 180 TCR beta chains.

Germline CDR1 is MNHEY and CDR2 is SVGAGI. The CDR3 is 15 amino acids. Trimming removed 4 bases at V and 2 bases at J, with 11 bases between. With regard to this clone: The antigen remains unidentified.

Data came from immunoSEQ multiplex PCR; TCRdb stores just in-frame clones and leaves some out. The sample comprises more than 300,000 clones, roughly 89% of which are singletons, and 0.65% to 0.85% rests with the top ten. The donors were part of the validation cohort, which consisted of about 120 subjects and was separate from the first cohort of 666 subjects. The gene calls are TRBV6-5 and TRBJ2-2; D possibly corresponds to TRBD1 (7 bases). The sequence derives from a woman younger than 30 in good health and CMV-seronegative. The source material was PBMCs. The CDR3 is CASSSGGFNTGELFF. The CDR3 DNA reads TGTGCCAGCAGTTCAGGGGGGTTCAACACCGGGGAGCTGTTTTTT.